This section outlines one TCR beta chain sequence together with its context. V shed 3 bases and J shed 5 bases, with 14 bases lying between them. Per germline, CDR1 SGHRS and CDR2 YFSETQ. The CDR3 runs 15 residues. The data derive from a study of blood T cell repertoires in COVID-19. The overall study: Donors in the United States, Italy and Spain gave samples during acute or convalescent COVID-19.

Assay: immunoSEQ multiplex PCR; the TCRdb copy retains only in-frame clones and omits some. The repertoire consists of 45,000 to 60,000 clones, with around 88% occurring once and the leading ten covering 1% to 1.5%. The V gene is TRBV5-1, the J gene TRBJ2-2; D perhaps matches TRBD1 (5 bases). This TCR came from a man aged 55 to 70 with acute or convalescent COVID-19. The sample was peripheral blood. CDR3 sequence reads: CASSWAIQETGELFF. CDR3 DNA: TGCGCCAGCAGCTGGGCTATACAGGAGACCGGGGAGCTGTTTTTT.